The present TCR beta chain was sequenced within a study of blood T cell repertoires in COVID-19. As for the study in general: Material from acute and convalescent COVID-19 was sourced from the United States, Italy and Spain. The analysed material was cDNA or gDNA that came from T cells, B-cell-depleted T cells, or PBMCs.

The protocol was immunoSEQ multiplex PCR, while the TCRdb copy is restricted to in-frame clones and leaves out a portion. The sample shows 190,000 or so clones, about 81% of them seen only once. The CDR3 contains 15 residues. The germline CDR1 and CDR2 sequences are GTSNPN and SVGIG (reference sequence). V was shortened by 5 bases and J by 6 bases, with 19 bases between the two germline ends. Across 20 to 25 US areas, participants ranged in age from about 18 to 90 years. Cohort 3 donors were reported recovered after two negative PCRs, clearance, or symptom resolution. Sequencing was done on a sample of PBMCs or T cells enriched from blood (not recorded which). The J gene is TRBJ2-2, the V gene TRBV30; a weak D match, TRBD2 (6 bases). The receptor's source is a man aged 35 to 55 who had recovered from COVID-19. The CDR3 nucleotides read TGTGCCTGGGACCCGGGACTTGGGTCTCCCGGGGAGCTGTTTTTT. Protein: CAWDPGLGSPGELFF. Full variable domain (outside the CDR3, taken from reference TRBV30 and TRBJ2-2): SQTIHQWPATLVQPVGSPLSLECTVEGTSNPNLYWYRQAAGRGLQLLFYSVGIGQISSEVPQNLSASRPQDRQFILSSKKLLLSDSGFYLCAWDPGLGSPGELFFGEGSRLTVL.